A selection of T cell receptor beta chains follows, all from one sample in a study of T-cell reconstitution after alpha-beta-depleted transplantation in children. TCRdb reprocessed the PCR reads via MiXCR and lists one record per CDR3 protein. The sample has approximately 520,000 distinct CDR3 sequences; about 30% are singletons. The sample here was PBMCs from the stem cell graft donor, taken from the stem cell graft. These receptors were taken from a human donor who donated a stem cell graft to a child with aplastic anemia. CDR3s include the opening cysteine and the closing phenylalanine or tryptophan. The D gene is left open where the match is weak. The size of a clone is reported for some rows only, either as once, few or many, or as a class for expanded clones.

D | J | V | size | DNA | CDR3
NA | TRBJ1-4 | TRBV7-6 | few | TGTGCCAGCAGCTTAGCGGGACTGGTTAATGAAAAACTGTTTTTT | CASSLAGLVNEKLFF
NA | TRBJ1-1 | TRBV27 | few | TGTGCCAGCAGTCCGACCAATTGGCCCTTGACTGAAGCTTTCTTT | CASSPTNWPLTEAFF
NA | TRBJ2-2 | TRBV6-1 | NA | TGTGCCAGCAGGCGTACAGGGACCGGGGAGCTGTTTTTT | CASRRTGTGELFF
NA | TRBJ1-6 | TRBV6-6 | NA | TGTGCCAGCAGTCCCGAGCTATTAGGTACCCTCCACTTT | CASSPELLGTLHF
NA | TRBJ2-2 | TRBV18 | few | TGTGCCAGCTCACCAAGACCAGGGAGGCACACCGGGGAGCTGTTTTTT | CASSPRPGRHTGELFF
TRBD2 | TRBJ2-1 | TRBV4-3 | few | TGCGCCAGCAGCCAGTCCGGGACTAGCGGGAAGACCCAATTCTTC | CASSQSGTSGKTQFF
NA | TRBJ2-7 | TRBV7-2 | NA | TGTGCCAGCAGCCACAGTAGCGGACCCTACGAGCAGTACTTC | CASSHSSGPYEQYF
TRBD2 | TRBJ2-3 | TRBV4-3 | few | TGCGCCAGCAGCCAAGTGGCGCGGGAGGCGCTCGGCACAGATACGCAGTATTTT | CASSQVAREALGTDTQYF
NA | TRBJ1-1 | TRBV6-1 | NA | TGTGCCAGCAGTGAACTCGGGGGGGCGGAAGGGAACACTGAAGCTTTCTTT | CASSELGGAEGNTEAFF
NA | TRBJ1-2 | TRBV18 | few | TGTGCCAGCTCACGAGATGTGGGGGCGGACTATGGCTACACCTTC | CASSRDVGADYGYTF
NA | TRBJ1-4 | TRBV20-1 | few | TGCAGTGCTGCGGACCCTCTAACAACTAATGAAAAACTGTTTTTT | CSAADPLTTNEKLFF
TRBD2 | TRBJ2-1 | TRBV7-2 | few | TGTGCCAGCAGCTTAGGGCCTAGCGGGAGGGCTGAGCAGTTCTTC | CASSLGPSGRAEQFF
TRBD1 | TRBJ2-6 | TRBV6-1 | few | TGTGCCAGCAGTGAAGGGGTGGGGACAGCAATCTTTCTCGACCTGACTTTC | CASSEGVGTAIFLDLTF
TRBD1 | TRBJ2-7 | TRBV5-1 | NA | TGCGCCAGCACTGACAGGGGGGGAACCTACGAGCAGTACTTC | CASTDRGGTYEQYF
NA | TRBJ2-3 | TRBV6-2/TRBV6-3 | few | TGTGCCAGCAGTTACTCGGCTTTGGTGAGAACAGGGTGGAAGTTGGATACGCAGTATTTT | CASSYSALVRTGWKLDTQYF
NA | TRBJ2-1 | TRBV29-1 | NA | TGCAGCGTTGAAGAGGGGAGCGTGGGAGGTTTTCGGGGTTCGTTCAATGAGCAGTTCTTC | CSVEEGSVGGFRGSFNEQFF
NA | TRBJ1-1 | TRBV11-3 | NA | TGTGCCAGCAGCTTAGGGATTCGGGAGAGAACTGAAGCTTTCTTT | CASSLGIRERTEAFF
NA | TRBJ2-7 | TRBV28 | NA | TGTGCCAGCAAAATCACGGACGCCTCCTACGAGCAGTACTTC | CASKITDASYEQYF
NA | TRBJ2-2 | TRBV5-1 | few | TGCGCCAGCAGCCGACTTTTTGGGACCGGGGAGCTGTTTTTT | CASSRLFGTGELFF
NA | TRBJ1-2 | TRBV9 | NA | TGTGCCAGCAGCCCCCAAGACGGGGGCTACACCTTC | CASSPQDGGYTF
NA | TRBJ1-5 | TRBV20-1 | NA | TGCAGTGCTAGAGATGGGTGGACAAAGGACAATCAGCCCCAGCATTTT | CSARDGWTKDNQPQHF
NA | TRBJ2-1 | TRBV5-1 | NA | TGCGCCAGCTTCGGTCAGAGCTCCTACAATGAGCAGTTCTTC | CASFGQSSYNEQFF
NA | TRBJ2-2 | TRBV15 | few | TGTGCCACCAGCAGAGATACGGGACTCAACACCGGGGAGCTGTTTTTT | CATSRDTGLNTGELFF
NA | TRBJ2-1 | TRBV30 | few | TGTGCCTGGATCGGGAGAGGACCCTACAATGAGCAGTTCTTC | CAWIGRGPYNEQFF
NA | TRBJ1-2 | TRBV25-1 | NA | TGTGCCAGCAGTGTGGCTTTCGAAGGGGCGCGAACCTATGGCTACACCTTC | CASSVAFEGARTYGYTF
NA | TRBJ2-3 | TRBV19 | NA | TGTGCCAGTAGTTTGGGGCGGGGTCTCCGCACAGATACGCAGTATTTT | CASSLGRGLRTDTQYF
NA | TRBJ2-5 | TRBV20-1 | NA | TGCAGTGCTAGAGATGGCAGTCAAGAGACCCAGTACTTC | CSARDGSQETQYF
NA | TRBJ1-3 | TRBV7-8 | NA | TGTGCCAGCAGCTCGCCGTGGGGGGACACCATATATTTT | CASSSPWGDTIYF
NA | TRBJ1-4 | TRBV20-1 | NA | TGCAGTGCTCGGCGGGGGGGTCGGGAAAAACTGTTTTTT | CSARRGGREKLFF
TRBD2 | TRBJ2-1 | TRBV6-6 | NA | TGTGCCATTCGACGCGGGAGTGAGCAGTTCTTC | CAIRRGSEQFF
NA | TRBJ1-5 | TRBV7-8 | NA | TGTGCCAGCGGTCTTAAGGGGTTTCAGCCCCAGCATTTT | CASGLKGFQPQHF
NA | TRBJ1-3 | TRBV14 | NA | TGTGCCAGCAGCCGGGGACCGAGTTCCTCTGGAAACACCATATATTTT | CASSRGPSSSGNTIYF
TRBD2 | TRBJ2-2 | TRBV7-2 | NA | TGTGCCAGCAGCTTACTAGCGGGAGTAACCACCGGGGAGCTGTTTTTT | CASSLLAGVTTGELFF
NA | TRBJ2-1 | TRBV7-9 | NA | TGTGCCAGCAGCATCGGGGCGGGTCGGATACACAATGAGCAGTTCTTC | CASSIGAGRIHNEQFF
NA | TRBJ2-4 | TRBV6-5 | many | TGTGCCAGCAGTACAGGGCGAGACATTCAGTACTTC | CASSTGRDIQYF
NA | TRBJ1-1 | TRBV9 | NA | TGTGCCAGCAGGGAGACAGGAACAACTGAAGCTTTCTTT | CASRETGTTEAFF
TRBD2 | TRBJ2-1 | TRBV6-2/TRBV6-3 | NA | TGTGCCAGCAGTGGCGGGACTAGCGGGAAAACCCTCAATGAGCAGTTCTTC | CASSGGTSGKTLNEQFF
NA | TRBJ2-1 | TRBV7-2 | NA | TGTGCCAGCAGCTTAAAAGTACTAGGAGGGAAACTCGATGAGCAGTTCTTC | CASSLKVLGGKLDEQFF
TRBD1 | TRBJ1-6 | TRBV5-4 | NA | TGTGCCAGCAGCGCCACAGGGGAGGCCTCACCCCTCCACTTT | CASSATGEASPLHF
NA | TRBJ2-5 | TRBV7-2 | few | TGTGCCAGCAGCTCCTCCCTGACCCAGTACTTC | CASSSSLTQYF
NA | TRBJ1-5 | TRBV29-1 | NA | TGCAGCGTTGTGGACAGCCACTCTCAGCATTTT | CSVVDSHSQHF
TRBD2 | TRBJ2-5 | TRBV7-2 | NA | TGTGCCAGCAGCTTAGAGGGAGGGATTTGGGAGACCCAGTACTTC | CASSLEGGIWETQYF
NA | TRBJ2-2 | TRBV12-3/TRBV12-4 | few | TGTGCCAGCAGACTGACACCGTACACCGGGGAGCTGTTTTTT | CASRLTPYTGELFF
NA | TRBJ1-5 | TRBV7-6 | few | TGTGCCAGCAGCGCGGACGGGGTTCAGCCCCAGCATTTT | CASSADGVQPQHF
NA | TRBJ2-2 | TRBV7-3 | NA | TGTGCCAGCAGCTTAAGATCGGGTCTCGCCGGGGAGCTGTTTTTT | CASSLRSGLAGELFF
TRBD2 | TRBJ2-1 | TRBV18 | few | TGTGCCAGCTCACTTTCGGGCGGGAGTCCCGGCCGGGAGCAGTTCTTC | CASSLSGGSPGREQFF
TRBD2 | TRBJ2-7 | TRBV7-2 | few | TGTGCCAGCAGCCCTGGAGCTAGCGGGAGCTACGAGCAGTACTTC | CASSPGASGSYEQYF
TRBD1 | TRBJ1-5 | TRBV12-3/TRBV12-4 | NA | TGTGCCAGCAGTACGACAGGGCCCGGGCAGCCCCAGCATTTT | CASSTTGPGQPQHF
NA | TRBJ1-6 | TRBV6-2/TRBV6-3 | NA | TGTGCCAGCAGATATACAGGGAGAGTTGAACCCCTCCACTTT | CASRYTGRVEPLHF
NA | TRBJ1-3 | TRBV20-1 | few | TGCAGTGCTAGAGAATCCTCGAGCTCTGGAAACACCATATATTTT | CSARESSSSGNTIYF
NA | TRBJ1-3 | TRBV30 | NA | TGTGCCTGGTTCCCGGGCAGGGGAGTAAACACCATATATTTT | CAWFPGRGVNTIYF
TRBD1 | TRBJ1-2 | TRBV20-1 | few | TGCAGTGCTAGAACTCGGGACAGGGTCAGGAGTGGCTACACCTTC | CSARTRDRVRSGYTF
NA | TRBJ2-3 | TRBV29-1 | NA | TGCAGCGTTCGGCGGCGGGGCTCAGGAGATACGCAGTATTTT | CSVRRRGSGDTQYF